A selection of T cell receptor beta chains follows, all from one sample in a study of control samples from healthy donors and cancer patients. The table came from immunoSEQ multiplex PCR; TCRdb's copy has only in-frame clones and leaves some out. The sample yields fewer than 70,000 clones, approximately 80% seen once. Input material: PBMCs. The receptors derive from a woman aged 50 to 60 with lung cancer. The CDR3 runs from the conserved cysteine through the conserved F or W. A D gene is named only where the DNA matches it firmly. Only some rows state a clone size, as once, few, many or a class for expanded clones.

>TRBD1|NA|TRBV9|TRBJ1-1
TGTGCCAGCAGCGTAGATGCAGGGGGAACTGAAGCTTTCTTT
CASSVDAGGTEAFF
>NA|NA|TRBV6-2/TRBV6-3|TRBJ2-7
TGTGCCAGCAGTTACGCGAGGGACTGGGCCTACGAGCAGTACTTC
CASSYARDWAYEQYF
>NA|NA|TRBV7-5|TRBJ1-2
TGTGCCAGAAGCTTAGAAAGGTCCCAAACGGCCTGCTATGGCTACACCTTC
CARSLERSQTACYGYTF
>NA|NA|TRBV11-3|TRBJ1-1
TGTGCCAGCAGCTCCGCGGGTGGAGGAGCTTTCTTT
CASSSAGGGAFF
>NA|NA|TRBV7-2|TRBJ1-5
TGTGCCAGCAGCTTACGATCCCTGCCGGGGGCGCGCAATCAGCCCCAGCATTTT
CASSLRSLPGARNQPQHF
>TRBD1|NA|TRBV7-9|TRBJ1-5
TGTGCCAGCAGCCTGACAGGGCGCAATCAGCCCCAGCATTTT
CASSLTGRNQPQHF
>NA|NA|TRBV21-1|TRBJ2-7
TGTGCCAGCAAGAGCGAGCAGTACTTC
CASKSEQYF
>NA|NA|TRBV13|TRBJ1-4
TGTGCCAGCAGCTCGGGGTCGTCGGAAAAACTGTTTTTT
CASSSGSSEKLFF
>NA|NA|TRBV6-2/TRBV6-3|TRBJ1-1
TGTGCCAGCAGTGAGGACGGTTACACTGAAGCTTTCTTT
CASSEDGYTEAFF
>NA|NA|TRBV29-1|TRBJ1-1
TGCAGCTTAAGCAGAACGATGAACACTGAAGCTTTCTTT
CSLSRTMNTEAFF
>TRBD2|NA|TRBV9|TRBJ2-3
TGTGCCAGCAGCGTAGTAGCGGGGGGCGGTTCAGATACGCAGTATTTT
CASSVVAGGGSDTQYF
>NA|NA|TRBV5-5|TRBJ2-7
TGTGCCAGCAGCTTGAGCGCGGGGACCTCCTACGAGCAGTACTTC
CASSLSAGTSYEQYF
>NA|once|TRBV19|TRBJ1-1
TGTGCCAGTAGTGGGGGGAGGGGTCAGAACACTGAAGCTTTCTTT
CASSGGRGQNTEAFF
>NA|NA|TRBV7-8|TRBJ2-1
TGTGCCAGCAGCCACCCGGGAAATGAGCAGTTCTTC
CASSHPGNEQFF
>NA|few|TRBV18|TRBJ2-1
TGTGCCAGCTCACCACCGCCTCGGACCGAGCAGTTCTTC
CASSPPPRTEQFF
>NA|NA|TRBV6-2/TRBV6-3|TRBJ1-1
TGTGCCAGCAGTTACGCTTTTAACACTGAAGCTTTCTTT
CASSYAFNTEAFF
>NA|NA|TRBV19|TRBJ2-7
TGTGCCAGTAGTCCTTCGGATTTCTACGAGCAGTACTTC
CASSPSDFYEQYF
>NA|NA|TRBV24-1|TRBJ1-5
TGTGCCACCAGTGATACGAACACCTTTTCGCCCCAGCATTTT
CATSDTNTFSPQHF
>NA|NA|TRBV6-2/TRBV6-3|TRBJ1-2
TGTGCCAGCAGTTACGGCGCTTTAGCTAACTATGGCTACACCTTC
CASSYGALANYGYTF
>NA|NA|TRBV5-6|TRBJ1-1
TGTGCCAGCAGCCCTGGCCCAGGGCCTGAAGCTTTCTTT
CASSPGPGPEAFF
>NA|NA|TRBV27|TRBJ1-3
TGTGCCAGCAGTCTCCGAGGGGGACGGAACACCATATATTTT
CASSLRGGRNTIYF
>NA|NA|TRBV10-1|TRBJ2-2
TGCGCCAGCAGGTTAGATCCGAACACCGGGGAGCTGTTTTTT
CASRLDPNTGELFF
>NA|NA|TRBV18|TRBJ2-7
TGTGCCAGCTCACCAGGGGACGAGCAGTACTTC
CASSPGDEQYF
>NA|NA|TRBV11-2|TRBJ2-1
TGTGCCAGCAGCTTAGGGGGCTTCGAGGAGAGCTCCTACAATGAGCAGTTCTTC
CASSLGGFEESSYNEQFF
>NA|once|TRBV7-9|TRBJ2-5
TGTGCCAGCACCATCCAAGAGACCCAGTACTTC
CASTIQETQYF
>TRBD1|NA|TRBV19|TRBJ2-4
TGTGCCAGTAGTACCCTAGACAGGGGATCCAAAAACATTCAGTACTTC
CASSTLDRGSKNIQYF
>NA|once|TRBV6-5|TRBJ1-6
TGTGCCAGCAGTTCCAGGAGTAACTATAATTCACCCCTCCACTTT
CASSSRSNYNSPLHF
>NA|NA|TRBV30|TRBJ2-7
TGTGCCTGGAGTGGACACCCGTACGAGCAGTACTTC
CAWSGHPYEQYF
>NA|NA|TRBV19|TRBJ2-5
TGTGCCAGTAGTCGGGTTCCTAGGGGGTCAAAGTCCACCCAGTACTTC
CASSRVPRGSKSTQYF
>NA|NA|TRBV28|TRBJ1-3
TGTGCCAGCAGTTCTCGGGACACGTCTGCGTGGGGGACCATATATTTT
CASSSRDTSAWGTIYF
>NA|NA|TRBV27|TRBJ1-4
TGTGCCAGCAGTTCGCGCCGGATCACTTCAACTAATGAAAAACTGTTTTTT
CASSSRRITSTNEKLFF
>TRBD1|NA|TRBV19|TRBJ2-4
TGTGCCAGTAGTACCCCCGGGACAGGGGACATTCAGTACTTC
CASSTPGTGDIQYF
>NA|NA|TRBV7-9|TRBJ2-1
TGTGCCAGCAGCCCTTTGGAGGGAAGCTCCTACAATGAGCAGTTCTTC
CASSPLEGSSYNEQFF
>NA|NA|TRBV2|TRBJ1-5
TGTGCCAGTGCGGGCAGGGATAGGGATCAGCCCCAGCATTTT
CASAGRDRDQPQHF
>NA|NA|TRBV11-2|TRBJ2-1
TGTGCCAGCAGCTTAGCTGGGACCTACAATGAGCAGTTCTTC
CASSLAGTYNEQFF
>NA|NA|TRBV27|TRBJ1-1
TGTGCCAGCAGTTTACAGGGAACGGGGACTGAAGCTTTCTTT
CASSLQGTGTEAFF
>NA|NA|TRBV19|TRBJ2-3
TGTGCCAGTAGTCGGGGGCACGGCACAGATACGCAGTATTTT
CASSRGHGTDTQYF
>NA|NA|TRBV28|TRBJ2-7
TGTGCCAGCAGTTTAAGGCCAGACGGCCCCTACGAGCAGTACTTC
CASSLRPDGPYEQYF
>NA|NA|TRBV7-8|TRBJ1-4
TGTGCCAGCAGCTTATGGGGGCAGGCAACTAATGAAAAACTGTTTTTT
CASSLWGQATNEKLFF
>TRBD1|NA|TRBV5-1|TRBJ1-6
TGCGCCAGCAGCTTGGTAGGGGACAGTCACAATTCACCCCTCCACTTT
CASSLVGDSHNSPLHF
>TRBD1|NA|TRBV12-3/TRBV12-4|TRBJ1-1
TGTGCCAGCGCGAAGGGGGCGACCACTGAAGCTTTCTTT
CASAKGATTEAFF
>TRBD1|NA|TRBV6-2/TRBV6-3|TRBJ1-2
TGTGCCAGCAGTTACCCAGGGACAGGAAACTATGGCTACACCTTC
CASSYPGTGNYGYTF
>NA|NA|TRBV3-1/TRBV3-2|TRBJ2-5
TGTGCCAGCAGCCAAGGACGGACCCAGTACTTC
CASSQGRTQYF
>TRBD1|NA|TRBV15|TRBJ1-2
TGTGCCACCAGCAACGACAGGGTTTATGGCTACACCTTC
CATSNDRVYGYTF
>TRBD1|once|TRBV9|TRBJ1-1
TGTGCCAGCAGCGTAACCCTAGGACAGGCTATGAACACTGAAGCTTTCTTT
CASSVTLGQAMNTEAFF
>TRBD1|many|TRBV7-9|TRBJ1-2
TGTGCCAGCAGCCCAGCAACAGGGGCCGCTAACTATGGCTACACCTTC
CASSPATGAANYGYTF
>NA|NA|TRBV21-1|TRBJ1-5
TGTGCCAGCAACTCAGGGATGGACCAGCCCCAGCATTTT
CASNSGMDQPQHF
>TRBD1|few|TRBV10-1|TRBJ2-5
TGCGCCAGCAGTGAGGACAGGGGGCGAGAGACCCAGTACTTC
CASSEDRGRETQYF
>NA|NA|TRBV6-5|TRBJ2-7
TGTGCCAGCAGCCGGGACACCAACTACGAGCAGTACTTC
CASSRDTNYEQYF
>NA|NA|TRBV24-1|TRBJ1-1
TGTGCCACCGCCGAAGGGGCGAGGACTGAAGCTTTCTTT
CATAEGARTEAFF
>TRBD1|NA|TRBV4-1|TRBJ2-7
TGCGCCAGCAGCCAAGATCATTCAGGGGGCTACGAGCAGTACTTC
CASSQDHSGGYEQYF
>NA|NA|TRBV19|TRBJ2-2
TGTGCCACTAAAGGGATTGGAGGCACCGGGGAGCTGTTTTTT
CATKGIGGTGELFF
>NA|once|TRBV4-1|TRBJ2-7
TGCGCCAGCAGCCAAGGGGGCTTTAACGAGCAGTACTTC
CASSQGGFNEQYF
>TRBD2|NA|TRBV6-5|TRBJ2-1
TGTGCCAGCAGCAGCGGGGGGGGGTACAATGAGCAGTTCTTC
CASSSGGGYNEQFF